Here is one TCR beta chain with its context. This CDR3 contains 15 residues. Germline V gene data show CDR1 as MNHNS and CDR2 as SASEGT. J was trimmed by 2 bases and V by 3 bases; bases with no gene match: 1. The data were taken from a study of blood T cell repertoires in COVID-19. Study-wide background: From T cells, B-cell-depleted T cells, or PBMCs came the material, which was cDNA or gDNA.

In the source study's methods: Amplified reference gene primers provided the basis for estimating nucleated cell counts. The protocol was immunoSEQ multiplex PCR, while the TCRdb copy is restricted to in-frame clones and leaves out a portion. That table gives V, J and clone size, and the DNA gave D and trimming. The data show tens of thousands of clones, about 85% seen once. The chain carries TRBV6-1 and TRBJ2-6; 7 bases agree with TRBD1. Sequencing used peripheral blood. The TCR originated in a man older than 75 with acute or convalescent COVID-19. The CDR3 nucleotides are TGTGCCAGCAGTGACGGGACAGCTGGGGCCAACGTCCTGACTTTC. It translates to CASSDGTAGANVLTF.